One sample yielded the 31 T cell receptor beta chains listed below, sequenced in a study of CD8+ T cells in alopecia areata. The authors extracted RNA and reverse transcribed it into cDNA as the sequencing template. Sequenced by immunoSEQ multiplex PCR; TCRdb stores in-frame clones only, minus some. This sample carries over 150,000 clones, around 60% of them seen once, and the ten largest clones take 3.3%. The treatment denotes: oral pan-JAK inhibitor, 5-10 mg twice daily. The source material was CD4+ T cells sorted from blood, sampled at week 4, from a patient treated with tofacitinib. These receptor sequences come from a human donor with alopecia areata.

As DNA, the CDR3 is TGCAGCGTTGAGGGCAGGGGGGCCTACAATGAGCAGTTCTTC. This codes for CSVEGRGAYNEQFF. V usage is TRBV29-1 and J usage is TRBJ2-1; a possible D gene is TRBD1 (7 bases). V shed 3 bases and J shed 2 bases, with 11 bases lying between them. From germline, CDR1 is SQVTM and CDR2 ANQGSEA. CDR3 length: 14 residues.

This clone was seen only a few times. The V call is TRBV10-3, the J call TRBJ1-1; D not certain. The germline CDR1 and CDR2 sequences are ENHRY and SYGVKD. The CDR3 is 12 residues long. The V gene lost 5 bases and the J gene lost 6 bases, with 10 bases spanning the gap. This CDR3 reads CAISSAWPEAFF. The CDR3 nucleotides are TGTGCCATCAGTTCGGCCTGGCCTGAAGCTTTCTTT.

The chain is built from TRBV30 and TRBJ2-1; unclear D gene. Looked up from germline, CDR1 is GTSNPN and CDR2 is SVGIG (reference sequence). The CDR3 is 13 residues long. Trimming cost V 0 bases and J 6 bases, with 9 bases left between them. The CDR3, as DNA: TGTGCCTGGAGTGTAGGTCTCCTCAATGAGCAGTTCTTC. Residues: CAWSVGLLNEQFF.

The chain uses TRBV18 and TRBJ2-5; 9 bases match TRBD1. The germline V gene has CDR1 KGHSH and CDR2 LQKENI. This CDR3 has 14 amino acids. Germline trimming cut 2 bases from V and 2 bases from J; bases unmatched to any gene: 0. The DNA of the CDR3 is TGTGCCAGCTCACCAGGACAGGGGCAAGAGACCCAGTACTTC. Translation: CASSPGQGQETQYF.

This chain links TRBV5-4 with TRBJ1-2; possible D gene TRBD1, 6 bases. This CDR3 is 17 amino acids long. Trimming took off 3 bases at V and 3 bases at J, with 21 bases between the two ends. The germline gives CDR1 SGHNT, CDR2 YYREEE (reference sequence). The CDR3 region is CASSSLTYRALDYGYTF. The CDR3 DNA is TGTGCCAGCAGCTCCTTGACCTACAGGGCCCTCGACTATGGCTACACCTTC.

V and J are TRBV2 and TRBJ2-5; no firm D call. Trimming removed 7 bases from V and 0 bases from J, with 12 bases in between. CDR3 length: 14 residues. Germline assignment: CDR1 SNHLY and CDR2 FYNNEI. The chain's CDR3 is CASTEGRYQETQYF. The CDR3 bases are TGTGCCAGCACCGAAGGGCGCTACCAAGAGACCCAGTACTTC.

V and J are TRBV29-1 and TRBJ1-1; no definite D call. The CDR3 is 14 residues long. CDR1 is SQVTM and CDR2 is ANQGSEA in the germline V gene. V was cut by 6 bases and J by 0 bases, with 14 bases left in between. CDR3 residues: CSVRALQLNTEAFF. The CDR3 bases are TGCAGCGTCCGGGCCCTACAACTGAACACTGAAGCTTTCTTT.

This rearrangement joins TRBV11-2 to TRBJ1-2; D possibly corresponds to TRBD1 (5 bases). The CDR3 contains 19 residues. V lost 1 base to trimming and J lost 4 bases, with 25 bases between them. Per the germline V gene, CDR1 is SGHAT and CDR2 is FQNNGV. CDR3 DNA: TGTGCCAGCAGCTTAGGAAAGGGCCAGGGACGAGGGGCTGGCTATGGCTACACCTTC. As protein: CASSLGKGQGRGAGYGYTF.

Here the CDR3 DNA reads TGCAGCGTTGAGATCCCAGGACCAGTAATGTACCAAGAGACCCAGTACTTC. It specifies CSVEIPGPVMYQETQYF. The chain carries TRBV29-1 and TRBJ2-5; no clear D gene. V dropped 3 bases and J dropped 0 bases, with 20 bases sitting between them. The CDR3 length is 17 residues. CDR1 and CDR2 from the germline V gene are SQVTM and ANQGSEA.

The V call is TRBV6-5, the J call TRBJ1-1; TRBD1 matches 8 bases. The V gene end was trimmed by 5 bases and the J gene end by 3 bases; junction bases not matched to a gene: 2. CDR1 is MNHEY, CDR2 SVGAGI, per germline. The CDR3 extends over 13 amino acids. CDR3 loop: CASSLDRDTEAFF. The DNA for the CDR3 is TGTGCCAGCAGTCTGGACAGGGACACTGAAGCTTTCTTT.

In its sample, this clone was seen a few times. The J gene is TRBJ2-3, the V gene TRBV23-1, with D uncertain. TRBV23-1 is an open reading frame, and its role is uncertain. The V end lost 0 bases, the J end lost 6 bases, and 7 bases lay between the germline ends. The CDR3 contains 13 residues. Here the CDR3 DNA reads TGCGCCAGCAGTCAATCCCGTATGGATACGCAGTATTTT. Protein sequence: CASSQSRMDTQYF.

This sequence joins TRBV27 and TRBJ2-6; no reliable D call. Germline V CDR1 and CDR2: MNHEY, SMNVEV (reference sequence). The CDR3 has 14 residues. The V end was cut by 7 bases, the J end by 0 bases, with 7 bases between. The CDR3 nucleotides read TGTGCCAGCACATCCCTCTCTGGGGCCAACGTCCTGACTTTC. It is translated as CASTSLSGANVLTF.

The genes are TRBV4-2 and TRBJ2-7, with 9 nucleotides matching TRBD2. The junction had 2 bases not matched to a gene; V was cut back by 3 bases and J by 2 bases. The V gene's germline CDR1 is LGHNA and CDR2 YNFKEQ. The CDR3 is 14 amino acids. Here the CDR3 reads CASSQTSGTYEQYF. The CDR3 DNA follows: TGTGCCAGCAGCCAGACTAGCGGTACCTACGAGCAGTACTTC.

This chain links TRBV30 with TRBJ2-5; 9 positions agree with TRBD1. Germline-derived CDR1 and CDR2 are GTSNPN and SVGIG (reference sequence). CDR3 length: 12 residues. DNA for the CDR3: TGTGCATTGGGACAGGGTAGAGAGACCCAGTACTTC. Amino acids: CALGQGRETQYF.

This clone was detected only once. The J gene is TRBJ1-5, the V gene TRBV30; the match to TRBD1 covers 7 bases. The CDR3 is made up of 12 amino acids. With V trimmed by 6 bases and J by 5 bases, 4 bases remained unmatched. Per germline, CDR1 GTSNPN and CDR2 SVGIG (reference sequence). The CDR3: CACEQGDQPQHF. The CDR3 bases are TGTGCCTGCGAGCAGGGGGATCAGCCCCAGCATTTT. The whole variable domain, remainder taken from reference TRBV30 and TRBJ1-5, is SQTIHQWPATLVQPVGSPLSLECTVEGTSNPNLYWYRQAAGRGLQLLFYSVGIGQISSEVPQNLSASRPQDRQFILSSKKLLLSDSGFYLCACEQGDQPQHFGDGTRLSIL.

This sequence joins TRBV4-1 and TRBJ1-5; D is unresolved. There are 17 residues in the CDR3. Germline V gives CDR1 MGHRA, CDR2 YSYEKL. Deletions cut 3 bases from V and 6 bases from J, with 21 bases between. CDR3 sequence (DNA): TGCGCCAGCAGCCAGGGTCCGATGTGGGCAGTACGTCAGCCCCAGCATTTT. Protein sequence: CASSQGPMWAVRQPQHF.

V usage is TRBV30 and J usage is TRBJ2-1, with 7 bases fitting TRBD2. Trimming removed 2 bases from V and 3 bases from J; junction bases left unmatched: 4. Per germline, CDR1 GTSNPN and CDR2 SVGIG (reference sequence). The CDR3 spans 14 residues. The chain's CDR3 is CAWSRGGGYNEQFF. CDR3 in DNA: TGTGCCTGGAGTAGAGGCGGGGGCTACAATGAGCAGTTCTTC.

This clone has only one observation. The chain combines TRBV5-4 with TRBJ2-1; 8 bases align to TRBD2. The V segment lost 3 bases and the J segment 6 bases; nucleotides outside the gene matches: 5. The CDR3 has 14 residues. Germline CDR1 and CDR2: SGHNT and YYREEE (reference sequence). The CDR3 reads CASSWGTSANEQFF. The CDR3 nucleotides read TGTGCCAGCAGCTGGGGGACTAGTGCCAATGAGCAGTTCTTC.

The chain combines TRBV29-1 with TRBJ1-2; no definite D call. Germline V CDR1 and CDR2: SQVTM, ANQGSEA. This CDR3 has 13 residues. Trimming stripped 8 bases from V and 8 bases from J, with 21 bases between. DNA for the CDR3: TGCAGCATCGTAGGACCGGGAATTGGAGGCTACACCTTC. Protein: CSIVGPGIGGYTF.

The chain recombines TRBV29-1 with TRBJ2-7, with 7 bases fitting TRBD1. This CDR3 is built from 16 residues. The V segment lost 0 bases and the J segment 2 bases; nucleotides outside the gene matches: 10. Per the germline V gene, CDR1 is SQVTM and CDR2 is ANQGSEA. DNA for the CDR3: TGCAGCGTTGAAGAAATAAGGTTGGACAGGACCTACGAGCAGTACTTC. It codes for CSVEEIRLDRTYEQYF.

This clone was seen a handful of times. The rearrangement uses TRBV19 and TRBJ1-5; D perhaps matches TRBD1 (5 bases). The germline gives CDR1 LNHDA, CDR2 SQIVND (reference sequence). The CDR3 has 14 amino acids. V lost 7 bases and J lost 4, with 14 bases in between. This CDR3 reads CASTPVGGNQPQHF. CDR3 bases: TGTGCCAGTACCCCCGTCGGGGGAAATCAGCCCCAGCATTTT. The full variable domain, rest sourced from reference TRBV19 and TRBJ1-5, is DGGITQSPKYLFRKEGQNVTLSCEQNLNHDAMYWYRQDPGQGLRLIYYSQIVNDFQKGDIAEGYSVSREKKESFPLTVTSAQKNPTAFYLCASTPVGGNQPQHFGDGTRLSIL.

V is TRBV5-4 and J is TRBJ2-7; D might be TRBD2 (7 bases). The germline gives CDR1 SGHNT, CDR2 YYREEE (reference sequence). The V and J ends lost 0 bases and 5 bases respectively, with 15 bases between them. The CDR3 covers 15 residues. The CDR3 loop is CASSLGSGGYHEQYF. CDR3 sequence (DNA): TGTGCCAGCAGCTTGGGTTCGGGGGGCTACCACGAGCAGTACTTC.

V gene TRBV20-1 combines with J gene TRBJ1-2; tentative D call: TRBD1 (5 bases). CDR3 length: 10 amino acids. Germline loops: CDR1 DFQATT, CDR2 SNEGSKA (reference sequence). V lost 5 bases and J lost 5, with 6 bases in between. In nucleotides, the CDR3 is TGCAGTGCTGACAGATATGGCTACACCTTC. This translates into CSADRYGYTF.

The chain couples TRBV29-1 to TRBJ1-1; D unclear. With 0 bases removed from V and 1 base from J, the gap between germline ends came to 9 bases. This CDR3 has 14 residues. CDR1 SQVTM and CDR2 ANQGSEA come from the germline V gene. CDR3 DNA: TGCAGCGTTGAAGAAGGCCAGGCGAACACTGAAGCTTTCTTT. Its translation: CSVEEGQANTEAFF.

V usage is TRBV30 and J usage is TRBJ1-2; 7 bases fit TRBD1. The CDR3 loop spans 16 amino acids. V lost 2 bases to trimming and J lost 0 bases; unmatched junction nucleotides: 9. Per germline, CDR1 GTSNPN and CDR2 SVGIG (reference sequence). In DNA, the CDR3 is TGTGCCTGGAGTCCTTTAGGGACAGTATCTAACTATGGCTACACCTTC. It codes for CAWSPLGTVSNYGYTF.

This clone was seen a handful of times. The chain uses TRBV7-2 and TRBJ1-2, with D unresolved. Germline V gene lookup returns CDR1 SGHTA and CDR2 FQGNSA. V was trimmed by 5 bases and J by 4 bases, leaving 11 bases between them. The CDR3 sequence is 13 residues long. This CDR3 is CASSLIAPYGYTF. Here the CDR3 DNA reads TGTGCCAGCAGCCTAATAGCCCCCTATGGCTACACCTTC.

V is TRBV5-1 and J is TRBJ1-2; D is unclear. Per germline, CDR1 SGHRS and CDR2 YFSETQ. The CDR3 contains 14 residues. The V and J ends lost 2 bases and 7 bases respectively, with 15 bases between them. Here the CDR3 reads CASSFPLGAAGYTF. For the CDR3, the DNA is TGCGCCAGCAGCTTCCCGCTCGGAGCGGCTGGCTACACCTTC.

The CDR3 region has the DNA TGCGCCAGCAGCTCCCGACAAGCAGAGACCCAGTACTTC. Encoded protein: CASSSRQAETQYF. The chain combines TRBV5-1 with TRBJ2-5; D gene uncertain. The CDR3 covers 13 residues. The germline V and J ends were trimmed by 3 bases and 4 bases, with 10 bases remaining between them. Germline V gene data show CDR1 as SGHRS and CDR2 as YFSETQ.

In this sample, this clone turned up once. This sequence joins TRBV14 and TRBJ2-5; 7 bases fit TRBD1. The CDR3 is 14 amino acids. Germline V gene sequence: CDR1 SGHDN, CDR2 FVKESK. V was pared by 10 bases and J by 4 bases, with 12 bases of the junction left unmatched. CDR3: CATETGLIRETQYF. CDR3 bases: TGTGCCACCGAGACAGGGCTAATTCGAGAGACCCAGTACTTC. The complete variable domain, with remaining parts taken from reference TRBV14 and TRBJ2-5, reads EAGVTQFPSHSVIEKGQTVTLRCDPISGHDNLYWYRRVMGKEIKFLLHFVKESKQDESGMPNNRFLAERTGGTYSTLKVQPAELEDSGVYFCATETGLIRETQYFGPGTRLLVL.

This sequence joins TRBV7-8 and TRBJ1-4, with D hard to call. In germline, CDR1 is SGHVS, CDR2 FQNEAQ. This CDR3 has 15 residues. V lost 1 base and J lost 4, with 10 bases in between. The CDR3 bases are TGTGCCAGCAGCTTAGATGGTCAGTTTAATGAAAAACTGTTTTTT. Its protein is CASSLDGQFNEKLFF.

The genes are TRBV29-1 and TRBJ2-1; D may be TRBD1 or TRBD2 (5 bases each). The CDR3 covers 13 residues. Germline CDR1 reads SQVTM; CDR2 reads ANQGSEA. V gave up 7 bases and J gave up 4 bases, with 14 bases separating them. This chain's CDR3 is CSAAPGPYNEQFF. CDR3 nucleotide sequence: TGCAGCGCCGCCCCGGGACCTTACAATGAGCAGTTCTTC.